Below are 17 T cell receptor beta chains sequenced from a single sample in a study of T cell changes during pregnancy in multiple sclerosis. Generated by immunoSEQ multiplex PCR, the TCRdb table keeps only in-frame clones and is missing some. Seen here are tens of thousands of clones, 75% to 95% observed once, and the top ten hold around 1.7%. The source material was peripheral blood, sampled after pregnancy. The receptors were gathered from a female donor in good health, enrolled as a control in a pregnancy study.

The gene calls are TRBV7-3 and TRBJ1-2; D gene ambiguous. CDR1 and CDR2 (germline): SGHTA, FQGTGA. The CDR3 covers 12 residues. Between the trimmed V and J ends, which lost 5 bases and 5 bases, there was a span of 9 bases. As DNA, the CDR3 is TGTGCCAGCAGCGCACCAGGTTATGGCTACACCTTC. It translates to CASSAPGYGYTF.

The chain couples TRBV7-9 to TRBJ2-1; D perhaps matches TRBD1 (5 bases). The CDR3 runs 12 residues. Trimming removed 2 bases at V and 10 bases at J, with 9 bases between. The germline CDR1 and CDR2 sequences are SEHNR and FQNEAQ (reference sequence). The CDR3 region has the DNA TGTGCCAGCAGCTTATCATGGACAGAGCAGTTCTTC. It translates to CASSLSWTEQFF.

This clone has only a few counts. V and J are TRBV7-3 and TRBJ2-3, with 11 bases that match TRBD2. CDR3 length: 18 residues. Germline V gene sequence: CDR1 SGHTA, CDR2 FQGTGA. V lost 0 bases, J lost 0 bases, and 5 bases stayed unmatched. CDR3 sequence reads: CASSLTYSGGGSTDTQYF. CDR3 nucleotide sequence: TGTGCCAGCAGCTTAACGTATAGCGGGGGGGGAAGCACAGATACGCAGTATTTT.

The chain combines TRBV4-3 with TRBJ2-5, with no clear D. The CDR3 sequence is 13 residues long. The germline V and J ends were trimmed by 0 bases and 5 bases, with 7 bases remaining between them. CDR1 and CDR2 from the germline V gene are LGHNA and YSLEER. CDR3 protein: CASSQERSETQYF. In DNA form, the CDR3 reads TGCGCCAGCAGCCAAGAGAGGTCGGAGACCCAGTACTTC.

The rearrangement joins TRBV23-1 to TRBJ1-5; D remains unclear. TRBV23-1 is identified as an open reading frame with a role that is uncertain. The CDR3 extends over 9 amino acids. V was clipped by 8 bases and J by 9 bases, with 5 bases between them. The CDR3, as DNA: TGCGCCAGCCGGAGGCCCCAGCATTTT. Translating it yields CASRRPQHF.

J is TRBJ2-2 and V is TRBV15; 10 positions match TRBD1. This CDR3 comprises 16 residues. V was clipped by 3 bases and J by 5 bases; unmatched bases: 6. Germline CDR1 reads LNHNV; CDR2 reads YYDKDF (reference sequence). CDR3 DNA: TGTGCCACCAGCAGGGACAGGGGGGTAGTAACCGGGGAGCTGTTTTTT. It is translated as CATSRDRGVVTGELFF.

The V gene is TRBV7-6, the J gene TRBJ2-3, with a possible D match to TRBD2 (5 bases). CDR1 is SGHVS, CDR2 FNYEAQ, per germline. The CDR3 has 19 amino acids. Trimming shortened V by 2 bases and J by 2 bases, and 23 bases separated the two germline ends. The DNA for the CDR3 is TGTGCCAGCAGCTTAACGTTTGAAGTGAGACACGGGAACACAGATACGCAGTATTTT. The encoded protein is CASSLTFEVRHGNTDTQYF.

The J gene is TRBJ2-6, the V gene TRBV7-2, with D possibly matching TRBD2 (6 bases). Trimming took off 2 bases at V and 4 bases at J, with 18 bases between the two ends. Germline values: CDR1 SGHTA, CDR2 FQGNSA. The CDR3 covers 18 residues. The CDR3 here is CASSLSWRGTTGANVLTF. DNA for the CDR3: TGTGCCAGCAGCTTATCTTGGAGGGGAACGACCGGGGCCAACGTCCTGACTTTC.

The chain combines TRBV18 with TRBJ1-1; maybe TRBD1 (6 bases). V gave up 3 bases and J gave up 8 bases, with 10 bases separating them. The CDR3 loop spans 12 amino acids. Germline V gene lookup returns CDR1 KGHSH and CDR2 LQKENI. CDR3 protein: CASSPAGGEAFF. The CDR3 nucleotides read TGTGCCAGCTCACCGGCGGGGGGCGAAGCTTTCTTT.

Written as DNA, the CDR3 is TGTGCCAGCAGTTACTCGATGGCGGGGAGGGACACTGAAGCTTTCTTT. This codes for CASSYSMAGRDTEAFF. V gene TRBV6-6 combines with J gene TRBJ1-1; D call uncertain. Deletions cut 0 bases from V and 3 bases from J, with 14 bases between. The CDR3 has 16 residues. Germline lookup yields CDR1 MNHNY and CDR2 SVGAGI (reference sequence).

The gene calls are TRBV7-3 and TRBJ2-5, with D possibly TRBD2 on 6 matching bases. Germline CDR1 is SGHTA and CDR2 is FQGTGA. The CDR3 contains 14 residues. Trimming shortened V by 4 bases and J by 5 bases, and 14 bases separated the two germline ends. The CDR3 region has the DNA TGTGCCAGCAGCTCCAGGCGGGAATGGGAGACCCAGTACTTC. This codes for CASSSRREWETQYF.

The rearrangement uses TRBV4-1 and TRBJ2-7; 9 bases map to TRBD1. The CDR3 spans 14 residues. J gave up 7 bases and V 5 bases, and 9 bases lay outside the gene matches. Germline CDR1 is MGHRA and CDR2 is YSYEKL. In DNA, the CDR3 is TGCGCCAGCAGCAGCCGGGACAGGGCGAAGGAGCAGTACTTC. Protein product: CASSSRDRAKEQYF.

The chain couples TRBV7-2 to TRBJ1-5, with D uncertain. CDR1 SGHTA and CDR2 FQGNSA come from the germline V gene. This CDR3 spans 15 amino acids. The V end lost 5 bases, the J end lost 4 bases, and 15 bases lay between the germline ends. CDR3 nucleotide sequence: TGTGCCAGCAGCCCGCGGGGAGGTTTGAATCAGCCCCAGCATTTT. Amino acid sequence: CASSPRGGLNQPQHF.

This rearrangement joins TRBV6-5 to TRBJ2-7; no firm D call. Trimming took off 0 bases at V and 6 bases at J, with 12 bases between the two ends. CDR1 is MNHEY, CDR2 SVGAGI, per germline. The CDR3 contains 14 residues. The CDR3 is CASSYSNSIGEQYF. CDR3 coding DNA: TGTGCCAGCAGTTACTCGAATAGCATCGGCGAGCAGTACTTC.

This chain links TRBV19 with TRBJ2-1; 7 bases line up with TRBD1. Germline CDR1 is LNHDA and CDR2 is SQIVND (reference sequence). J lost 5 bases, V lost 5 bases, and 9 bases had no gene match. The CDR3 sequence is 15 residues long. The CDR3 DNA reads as TGTGCCAGTAGTTGGAAGGGGGCGGGTAACAATGAGCAGTTCTTC. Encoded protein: CASSWKGAGNNEQFF.

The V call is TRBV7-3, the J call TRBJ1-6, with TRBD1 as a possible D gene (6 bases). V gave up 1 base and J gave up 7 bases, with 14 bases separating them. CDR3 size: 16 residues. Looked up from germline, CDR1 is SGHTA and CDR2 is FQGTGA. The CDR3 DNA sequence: TGTGCCAGCAGCTTAAGGGGGGGCTCTTCGAATTCACCCCTCCACTTT. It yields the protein CASSLRGGSSNSPLHF.

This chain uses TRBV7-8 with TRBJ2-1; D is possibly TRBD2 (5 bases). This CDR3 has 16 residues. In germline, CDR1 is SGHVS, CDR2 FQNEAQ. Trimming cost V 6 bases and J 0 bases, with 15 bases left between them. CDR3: CASSKAGVSSYNEQFF. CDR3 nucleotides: TGTGCCAGCAGTAAAGCCGGGGTGAGCTCCTACAATGAGCAGTTCTTC.